These 30 T cell receptor beta chains came from one sample sequenced in a study of T cells expressing NK-cell markers. Using the 5' RACE reads, TCRdb records one entry per CDR3 protein without DNA. This repertoire comprises around 470,000 distinct CDR3 sequences; its ten largest clones make up 1.4%. The sequenced sample consisted of blood T cells: a sorted CD56 or NKG2C T cell subset, CD4+ or CD8+ T cells, or bulk PBMC T cells (not recorded which). All receptors come from a woman in her forties or fifties in good health.

CDR3 in amino acids: CSADWLAGKGTDTQYF. The chain couples TRBV20-1 to TRBJ2-3; TCRdb returns TRBD2, unconfirmable since there is no DNA. The CDR3 is made up of 16 amino acids. Germline CDR1 DFQATT, CDR2 SNEGSKA (reference sequence).

The chain is built from TRBV4-1 and TRBJ1-5. The germline CDR1 and CDR2 sequences are MGHRA and YSYEKL. The CDR3 length is 17 residues. The CDR3 sequence is CASSQGVTDSSNQPQHF.

The rearrangement links TRBV20-1 to TRBJ1-6. This CDR3 contains 16 residues. Germline CDR1 is DFQATT and CDR2 is SNEGSKA (reference sequence). The CDR3 here is CSARPSAGRSSSPLHF.

The V gene is TRBV19, the J gene TRBJ2-1; TCRdb proposes TRBD2, but this gene call is untestable without DNA. The CDR3 runs 17 residues. Germline V CDR1 and CDR2: LNHDA, SQIVND (reference sequence). CDR3 sequence reads: CASSQGLAPVYIGEQFF.

This chain links TRBV12-3 or TRBV12-4 with TRBJ2-3; TCRdb reports TRBD2, a call that lacks DNA to check it against. CDR3 size: 17 residues. CDR3 loop: CASSLAPLAHLTDTQYF.

The chain couples TRBV10-1 to TRBJ1-6. The CDR3 contains 13 residues. Germline assignment: CDR1 WNHNN and CDR2 SYGVQD (reference sequence). CDR3 residues: CASSAKWDSPLHF.

This chain connects TRBV29-1 to TRBJ2-7; TCRdb indicates TRBD2, and absent DNA this call remains unverified. The CDR3 is 14 amino acids. Germline V gene data show CDR1 as SQVTM and CDR2 as ANQGSEA. Here the CDR3 reads CSVVTGTSEYEQYF.

The chain couples TRBV3-1 to TRBJ2-1; there is no DNA to check the TCRdb D call of TRBD1. Germline CDR1 and CDR2: LGHDT and YNNKEL (reference sequence). This CDR3 is built from 14 residues. The CDR3 is CASSQGQGRNEQFF.

The V and J genes are TRBV5-5 and TRBJ2-1; TCRdb indicates TRBD2, and absent DNA this call remains unverified. CDR1 and CDR2 from the germline V gene are SGHKS and YYEKEE (reference sequence). The CDR3 sequence is 16 residues long. The chain's CDR3 is CASSLAALAAYNEQFF.

This chain links TRBV12-3 or TRBV12-4 with TRBJ1-4; TCRdb picks TRBD1, but there is no DNA to check that call. The CDR3 runs to 17 residues. The chain's CDR3 is CASSLEGLGGRREKLFF.

The gene calls are TRBV6-6 and TRBJ1-2; TCRdb selects TRBD1, and the lack of DNA leaves this call unchecked. Germline CDR1 is MNHNY and CDR2 is SVGAGI (reference sequence). CDR3 length: 15 residues. The CDR3 loop is CASSYSSQGALGYTF.

The rearrangement links TRBV7-3 to TRBJ2-1; there is no DNA to check the TCRdb D call of TRBD1. CDR3 length: 13 residues. The germline CDR1 and CDR2 sequences are SGHTA and FQGTGA. The CDR3 region is CASSPAPLNEQFF.

The rearrangement links TRBV12-3 or TRBV12-4 to TRBJ1-4; the TCRdb D gene call, TRBD1, has no DNA to confirm it. This CDR3 spans 12 amino acids. This CDR3 reads CASRGRVEKLFF.

This sequence joins TRBV5-5 and TRBJ2-3; checking the TCRdb D call of TRBD1 is not possible without DNA. CDR3 length: 13 amino acids. In germline, CDR1 is SGHKS, CDR2 YYEKEE (reference sequence). CDR3 loop: CASSSIAGDTQYF.

This chain uses TRBV11-2 with TRBJ2-6; TCRdb picks TRBD1, but there is no DNA to check that call. From germline, CDR1 is SGHAT and CDR2 FQNNGV. This CDR3 has 17 residues. CDR3 loop: CASSLKTGGGGANVLTF.

The gene calls are TRBV4-2 and TRBJ2-5. Germline lookup yields CDR1 LGHNA and CDR2 YNFKEQ. This CDR3 is 13 amino acids long. The chain's CDR3 is CASSQELGETQYF.

J is TRBJ1-4 and V is TRBV6-5; there is no DNA to check the TCRdb D call of TRBD1. Germline CDR1 reads MNHEY; CDR2 reads SVGAGI. This CDR3 has 14 residues. The CDR3 sequence: CASSLGLGNEKLFF.

V and J are TRBV6-5 and TRBJ2-3; the D call from TCRdb, TRBD2, cannot be confirmed without DNA. Germline lookup yields CDR1 MNHEY and CDR2 SVGAGI. This CDR3 spans 18 amino acids. The chain's CDR3 is CASSSRRLAGYVTDTQYF.

The rearrangement links TRBV7-9 to TRBJ2-3; the TCRdb D gene call, TRBD2, has no DNA to confirm it. The CDR3 consists of 16 residues. The germline CDR1 and CDR2 sequences are SEHNR and FQNEAQ (reference sequence). The CDR3 is CASSYASSGRASGQYF. The full variable domain, in which reference TRBV7-9 and TRBJ2-3 provide the parts outside the CDR3, is DTGVSQNPRHKITKRGQNVTFRCDPISEHNRLYWYRQTLGQGPEFLTYFQNEAQLEKSRLLSDRFSAERPKGSFSTLEIQRTEQGDSAMYLCASSYASSGRASGQYFGPGTRLTVL.

The V call is TRBV12-3 or TRBV12-4, the J call TRBJ2-4; TCRdb proposes TRBD1, but this gene call is untestable without DNA. The CDR3 contains 14 residues. CDR3 loop: CASTPSGPGNIQYF.

The V and J genes are TRBV11-2 and TRBJ2-1; TCRdb's D call, TRBD2, is unchecked because there is no DNA. Germline V gene data show CDR1 as SGHAT and CDR2 as FQNNGV. The CDR3 is 16 residues long. CDR3 residues: CASSLDPSGYYNEQFF.

CDR3 sequence: CASSQARQGNTEAFF. The V call is TRBV3-1, the J call TRBJ1-1; there is no DNA to check the TCRdb D call of TRBD1. The CDR3 covers 15 residues. Germline CDR1 and CDR2: LGHDT and YNNKEL (reference sequence).

The V call is TRBV28, the J call TRBJ1-6; the D call of TRBD1 rests on TCRdb alone, since no DNA is present to check it. This CDR3 is 15 amino acids long. The V gene's germline CDR1 is MDHEN and CDR2 SYDVKM. CDR3 region: CASRSPTGRNSPLHF.

J is TRBJ2-1 and V is TRBV5-1; TCRdb's D gene call, TRBD2, goes unchecked for lack of DNA. CDR3 length: 17 amino acids. Germline V gene data show CDR1 as SGHRS and CDR2 as YFSETQ. The CDR3 protein is CASSSGLAGEKYNEQFF.

The rearrangement joins TRBV10-1 to TRBJ2-3; TCRdb gives TRBD2 as the D gene, but with no DNA this cannot be confirmed. The CDR3 has 13 residues. Germline loops: CDR1 WNHNN, CDR2 SYGVQD (reference sequence). The CDR3 sequence: CASSEGLALGQYF.

J is TRBJ2-1 and V is TRBV6-5; with no DNA, the TCRdb D assignment of TRBD2 cannot be verified. The germline V gene has CDR1 MNHEY and CDR2 SVGAGI. This CDR3 region has 15 residues. This CDR3 is CASSEGTSGTNEQFF.

This chain links TRBV5-1 with TRBJ1-1; there is no DNA to check the TCRdb D call of TRBD1. Germline assignment: CDR1 SGHRS and CDR2 YFSETQ. The CDR3 has 15 residues. CDR3 protein: CASTHGGVKYTEAFF.

The rearrangement uses TRBV5-1 and TRBJ2-7; the TRBD2 assignment by TCRdb is unverifiable without DNA. Germline CDR1 SGHRS, CDR2 YFSETQ. The CDR3 runs to 15 residues. CDR3 sequence reads: CASSLVTSGSYEQYF.

The chain links TRBV5-1 to TRBJ1-2; TCRdb picks TRBD1, but there is no DNA to check that call. The CDR3 length is 13 residues. Germline CDR1 SGHRS, CDR2 YFSETQ. CDR3 residues: CASSQMTGGGYTF.

CDR3 residues: CASSTGNRGEAFF. The V call is TRBV6-6, the J call TRBJ1-1; TCRdb picks TRBD1, but there is no DNA to check that call. CDR1 and CDR2 (germline): MNHNY, SVGAGI (reference sequence). CDR3 length: 13 residues.